This TCR beta chain was sequenced for a study of cytomegalovirus exposure and HLA in healthy donors. Overall study context: Sequencing of approximately 190 million T cells in an earlier analysis found some 100 million unique TCR beta sequences. The study, taken as a whole, reports: The study labeled more than 150 TCR beta chains cytomegalovirus-associated. Some V segments could not be told apart, so they were left out, TRBV6-2 and TRBV6-3 among them.

The PCR employed 60 Vbeta primers together with 13 Jbeta primers. In the source study's methods: An analysis that came later counted 73 million or so unique TCR beta chains, roughly 11 million shared. Profiled with immunoSEQ multiplex PCR; TCRdb holds only in-frame clones, not every one. V, J and clone size reflect that table, while D and trimming were determined from the DNA. The repertoire holds about 190,000 clones, 85% to 90% seen once, with 1.5% to 2% in the top ten. The CDR3 length is 15 residues. Germline assignment: CDR1 SGDLS and CDR2 YYNGEE. V lost 4 bases and J lost 4, with 16 bases in between. To note about this clone: Its antigen is undetermined.

Sequenced: PBMCs. J is TRBJ2-3 and V is TRBV9; maybe TRBD1 (5 bases). The receptor was derived from a woman aged 18 to 35 in good health and CMV-seronegative. DNA of the CDR3: TGTGCCAGCAGCTTAGGGCAGGGCGTATCAGATACGCAGTATTTT. Translating it yields CASSLGQGVSDTQYF.